This is a list of T cell receptor beta chains from one sample in a study of blood T cell repertoires in COVID-19. The data were produced by immunoSEQ multiplex PCR, yet TCRdb's version contains in-frame clones alone and is incomplete. The sample holds 75,000 or so clones, about 83% seen once. Sequences were obtained from peripheral blood. All receptors come from a man in his forties or fifties with acute or convalescent COVID-19. Each CDR3 is given with its conserved first and last residue. Fields, in order: clone size, J gene, V gene, D gene, CDR3 protein, CDR3 DNA. D genes are given only for firm matches. Expanded clones are given a class, and other clones once, few, many or no size at all.

.,TRBJ2-3,TRBV12-5,TRBD1,CASGFSSDRAGTDTQYF,TGTGCTAGTGGTTTTTCGTCCGACAGGGCCGGAACAGATACGCAGTATTTT
.,TRBJ1-2,TRBV21-1,.,CARFPGQGVLCYGYTF,TGTGCCAGATTTCCGGGACAGGGGGTACTCTGCTATGGCTACACCTTC
.,TRBJ2-7,TRBV6-5,.,CASSYSLESYEQYF,TGTGCCAGCAGTTACTCTTTAGAGTCCTACGAGCAGTACTTC
.,TRBJ2-2,TRBV28,.,CASSSGMRNTGELFF,TGTGCCAGCAGTTCAGGGATGAGGAACACCGGGGAGCTGTTTTTT
once,TRBJ1-2,TRBV6-5,TRBD1,CAVSPLTGIYGYTF,TGTGCCGTTTCGCCTCTGACAGGGATCTATGGCTACACCTTC
.,TRBJ2-5,TRBV6-5,TRBD1,CASSYRQGAPETQYF,TGTGCCAGCAGTTACCGACAGGGGGCCCCAGAGACCCAGTACTTC
.,TRBJ2-1,TRBV3-1/TRBV3-2,TRBD2,CASSQGTSGGHNEQFF,TGTGCCAGCAGCCAAGGGACTAGCGGGGGCCACAATGAGCAGTTCTTC
.,TRBJ2-1,TRBV3-1/TRBV3-2,.,CASSQEGGDEQFF,TGTGCCAGCAGCCAAGAAGGAGGCGATGAGCAGTTCTTC
.,TRBJ1-1,TRBV5-1,TRBD1,CASSRTGPGVNTEAFF,TGCGCCAGCAGCCGGACAGGGCCTGGGGTGAACACTGAAGCTTTCTTT
.,TRBJ2-5,TRBV11-3,TRBD2,CASSLSGGTKGQETQYF,TGTGCCAGCAGCTTAAGCGGGGGGACAAAGGGTCAGGAGACCCAGTACTTC
.,TRBJ1-1,TRBV7-9,.,CASSPGARMNTEAFF,TGTGCCAGCAGCCCTGGGGCACGGATGAACACTGAAGCTTTCTTT
.,TRBJ1-1,TRBV30,.,CAWSVEGNTEAFF,TGTGCCTGGAGTGTGGAGGGAAACACTGAAGCTTTCTTT
.,TRBJ2-3,TRBV11-1,.,CASSLDRWTDTQYF,TGTGCCAGCAGCTTAGACAGGTGGACAGATACGCAGTATTTT
.,TRBJ1-2,TRBV19,TRBD1,CASSIGQGKGYTF,TGTGCCAGTAGTATCGGACAGGGAAAGGGCTACACCTTC
once,TRBJ2-1,TRBV19,TRBD2,CASSTSSGLEQFF,TGTGCCAGTAGTACTTCTAGCGGCCTTGAGCAGTTCTTC
.,TRBJ2-1,TRBV30,.,CAWSALAYNEQFF,TGTGCCTGGAGTGCACTAGCTTACAATGAGCAGTTCTTC
once,TRBJ2-3,TRBV19,TRBD2,CATGGISTDTQYF,TGTGCCACCGGGGGGATTAGCACAGATACGCAGTATTTT
.,TRBJ2-2,TRBV2,TRBD2,CASSASGIGRGGELFF,TGTGCCAGCAGCGCGAGCGGGATAGGCCGAGGCGGGGAGCTGTTTTTT
.,TRBJ1-4,TRBV28,.,CASSLDSAGAEKLFF,TGTGCCAGCAGTTTAGACAGCGCGGGGGCTGAAAAACTGTTTTTT
.,TRBJ1-4,TRBV7-9,TRBD1,CASSLEGAGEKLFF,TGTGCCAGCAGCTTAGAGGGGGCAGGAGAAAAACTGTTTTTT
.,TRBJ2-2,TRBV12-5,TRBD2,CASGLGLAGAGELFF,TGTGCTAGTGGTCTGGGACTAGCGGGAGCGGGGGAGCTGTTTTTT
.,TRBJ2-2,TRBV4-1,.,CASSSSRIGKDTGELFF,TGCGCCAGCAGCTCCAGCCGGATCGGGAAGGACACCGGGGAGCTGTTTTTT
few,TRBJ2-1,TRBV11-3,.,CASSLVYEQFF,TGTGCCAGCAGCTTAGTCTATGAGCAGTTCTTC
.,TRBJ1-2,TRBV10-3,TRBD1,CAISRHGQGQYYGYTF,TGTGCCATCAGCCGCCATGGACAGGGGCAGTACTATGGCTACACCTTC
.,TRBJ1-1,TRBV9,.,CASSYTGFTEAFF,TGTGCCAGCAGTTATACAGGGTTCACTGAAGCTTTCTTT
few,TRBJ2-1,TRBV6-2/TRBV6-3,.,CASSYSDTYNEQFF,TGTGCCAGCAGTTATAGTGACACCTACAATGAGCAGTTCTTC
once,TRBJ1-4,TRBV6-5,.,CATGVKATNEKLFF,TGTGCCACCGGAGTGAAAGCGACTAATGAAAAACTGTTTTTT
.,TRBJ1-4,TRBV7-9,.,CASSLVQDDEKLFF,TGTGCCAGCAGCTTAGTGCAGGATGATGAAAAACTGTTTTTT
.,TRBJ2-5,TRBV6-6,TRBD2,CASSYSGSGRVETQYF,TGTGCCAGCAGTTACTCGGGTAGCGGGAGAGTGGAGACCCAGTACTTC
.,TRBJ2-4,TRBV3-1/TRBV3-2,.,CASSQSKEGSNIQYF,TGTGCCAGCAGCCAATCGAAGGAGGGGTCAAACATTCAGTACTTC
.,TRBJ2-3,TRBV5-5,TRBD2,CASSFRTSEDTQYF,TGTGCCAGCAGCTTTCGGACTAGCGAGGATACGCAGTATTTT
once,TRBJ1-1,TRBV3-1/TRBV3-2,TRBD1,CASSKRQGGEAFF,TGTGCCAGCAGCAAAAGACAGGGGGGGGAAGCTTTCTTT
few,TRBJ1-3,TRBV10-3,TRBD1,CAISEVGQGVSGNTIYF,TGTGCCATCAGTGAGGTTGGACAGGGGGTTTCTGGAAACACCATATATTTT
.,TRBJ1-2,TRBV20-1,.,CSASPTVYGYTF,TGCAGTGCTAGTCCTACAGTCTATGGCTACACCTTC
once,TRBJ1-5,TRBV28,.,CASSSGGSNQPQHF,TGTGCCAGCAGCTCGGGGGGGAGCAATCAGCCCCAGCATTTT
.,TRBJ2-1,TRBV9,.,CASSVGVEQFF,TGTGCCAGCAGCGTAGGAGTTGAGCAGTTCTTC
.,TRBJ1-5,TRBV24-1,.,CATSDGPGVNQPQHF,TGTGCCACCAGTGATGGGCCAGGCGTAAATCAGCCCCAGCATTTT